The 6 T cell receptor beta chains given below trace back to one sample, sequenced in a study of blood T cell repertoires in COVID-19. Libraries were prepared by immunoSEQ multiplex PCR; TCRdb keeps only in-frame clonotypes and omits some of them. The table has hundreds of thousands of clones, roughly 80% seen once. The sequenced sample consisted of peripheral blood. The receptors derive from a woman aged 80 or older with active or convalescent COVID-19.

The CDR3: CASSLDRAVGTDTQYF. The CDR3 DNA follows: TGTGCCAGCAGCTTAGACAGGGCAGTAGGCACAGATACGCAGTATTTT. The gene calls are TRBV11-1 and TRBJ2-3; D perhaps matches TRBD1 (6 bases). This CDR3 contains 16 residues. V dropped 1 base and J dropped 1 base, with 12 bases sitting between them. CDR1 and CDR2 (germline): SGHAT, FQDESV (reference sequence).

This rearrangement joins TRBV3-1 (or the pseudogene TRBV3-2) to TRBJ2-2; 9 bases agree with TRBD1. The V gene end was trimmed by 4 bases and the J gene end by 5 bases; junction bases not matched to a gene: 11. Germline-derived CDR1 and CDR2 are LGHDT and YNNKEL (reference sequence). The CDR3 contains 17 residues. This CDR3 reads CASSPSTGGSGTGELFF. The CDR3 DNA reads TGTGCCAGCAGCCCTTCCACAGGGGGCTCGGGTACCGGGGAGCTGTTTTTT.

This rearrangement joins TRBV6-5 to TRBJ1-5, with 8 bases identical to TRBD1. This CDR3 contains 14 residues. V was clipped by 6 bases and J by 5 bases; unmatched bases: 6. Germline loops: CDR1 MNHEY, CDR2 SVGAGI. The chain's CDR3 is CASRKQGDDQPQHF. The CDR3 bases are TGTGCCAGCAGGAAACAGGGGGATGATCAGCCCCAGCATTTT.

The V call is TRBV9, the J call TRBJ2-3; the match to TRBD2 covers 12 bases. The V gene end was trimmed by 0 bases and the J gene end by 3 bases; junction bases not matched to a gene: 2. The CDR3 covers 16 residues. The germline V gene encodes CDR1 SGDLS and CDR2 YYNGEE. The CDR3 DNA reads as TGTGCCAGCAGCGTAGACCTAGCGGGAGGGACAGATACGCAGTATTTT. Encoded protein: CASSVDLAGGTDTQYF. The full variable domain, rest sourced from reference TRBV9 and TRBJ2-3, is DSGVTQTPKHLITATGQRVTLRCSPRSGDLSVYWYQQSLDQGLQFLIQYYNGEERAKGNILERFSAQQFPDLHSELNLSSLELGDSALYFCASSVDLAGGTDTQYFGPGTRLTVL.

This chain uses TRBV5-1 with TRBJ2-1; the match to TRBD2 covers 8 bases. V lost 6 bases to trimming and J lost 5 bases; unmatched junction nucleotides: 10. The CDR3 extends over 15 amino acids. CDR1 and CDR2 (germline): SGHRS, YFSETQ. CDR3 coding DNA: TGCGCCAGCAACCCTGGTAGCGGGGCCAACAATGAGCAGTTCTTC. Its protein is CASNPGSGANNEQFF.

V gene TRBV18 combines with J gene TRBJ1-1, with TRBD1 matching over 8 bases. The germline CDR1 and CDR2 sequences are KGHSH and LQKENI. The CDR3 length is 15 residues. The junction had 7 bases not matched to a gene; V was cut back by 2 bases and J by 5 bases. The DNA for the CDR3 is TGTGCCAGCTCACCAGAACAGGGGGAGGGGACTGAAGCTTTCTTT. Protein sequence: CASSPEQGEGTEAFF.